The rows below give T cell receptor beta chains drawn from one sample of a study of shared clonotypes between healthy human individuals. Generated by immunoSEQ multiplex PCR, the TCRdb table keeps only in-frame clones and is missing some. The sample records about 2.4 million clones, 80% to 95% being singletons. Specimen: naive CD4+ T cells from PBMCs. The receptor source for this set is a young man in good health. Some clones in this sample may be carry-over from other donors' samples. CDR3s include the opening cysteine and the closing phenylalanine or tryptophan. A D gene is named only where the DNA matches it firmly. Size tells how often a clone was seen (once, few, many) or the class of an expanded clone, and some rows leave it out.

V gene,clone size,D gene,J gene,CDR3 DNA,CDR3 protein
TRBV14,-,-,TRBJ1-5,TGTGCCAGCAGCCCCCGATATAATCAGCCCCAGCATTTT,CASSPRYNQPQHF
TRBV27,-,TRBD1,TRBJ2-5,TGTGCCAGCAGTTTGGGGCAGGGGGCTTTCGGAGAGACCCAGTACTTC,CASSLGQGAFGETQYF
TRBV19,-,-,TRBJ1-2,TGTGCCAGTAGTCAGATGACCGTACGCGATCCAAGGGGCTACACCTTC,CASSQMTVRDPRGYTF
TRBV4-2,-,TRBD2,TRBJ2-5,TGTGCCAGCAGCCAAGAGATCGGCCTAGCGGGAGCGTATGAGCAGTACTTC,CASSQEIGLAGAYEQYF
TRBV30,-,-,TRBJ2-2,TGTGCCTGGAGCGACTCCTGGGGTAGGAAAAGGAACACCGGGGAGCTGTTTTTT,CAWSDSWGRKRNTGELFF
TRBV19,-,-,TRBJ1-2,TGTGCCAGTAGTAGGGAGAGCCTTTGGTATGGCTACACCTTC,CASSRESLWYGYTF
TRBV18,-,TRBD1,TRBJ2-3,TGTGCCAGCTCACCGGGACAGTTGGGAGATACGCAGTATTTT,CASSPGQLGDTQYF
TRBV5-1,once,-,TRBJ1-3,TGCGCCAGCAGCTTGTGGGGGGCCTCTGGAAACACCATATATTTT,CASSLWGASGNTIYF
TRBV28,-,-,TRBJ1-2,TGTGCCAGCAGTCCCTCCCATAAGTCGACCTATGGCTACACCTTC,CASSPSHKSTYGYTF
TRBV4-3,-,-,TRBJ2-3,TGCGCCAGCAGCCAGGACACAGATACGCAGTATTTT,CASSQDTDTQYF
TRBV5-1,-,-,TRBJ1-2,TGCGCCAGCAGCCCACAGAACTATGGCTACACCTTC,CASSPQNYGYTF
TRBV5-1,-,-,TRBJ1-4,TGCGCCAGCAGAATTTCGGCCAGGGTGGAGGAAAAACTGTTTTTT,CASRISARVEEKLFF
TRBV27,once,-,TRBJ2-5,TGTGCCAGCACGGATAGGGGGCAAGAGACCCAGTACTTC,CASTDRGQETQYF
TRBV7-9,-,-,TRBJ1-6,TGTGCCAGCAGCTTAGTTGGGTTTAATTCACCCCTCCACTTT,CASSLVGFNSPLHF
TRBV5-1,-,-,TRBJ2-7,TGCGCCAGCAGCTTGGGGGTTAGCGGAGGAAACTACTACGAGCAGTACTTC,CASSLGVSGGNYYEQYF
TRBV5-1,-,-,TRBJ2-7,TGCGCCAGCAGCTTGGCCGGAGGGAGCATCGACGAGCAGTACTTC,CASSLAGGSIDEQYF
TRBV5-1,-,TRBD1,TRBJ2-3,TGCGCCAGCAGCTGGACAGGGGCCCTCACAGATACGCAGTATTTT,CASSWTGALTDTQYF
TRBV5-4,few,-,TRBJ1-5,TGTGCCAGCAGCTTTGGCAGCAATCAGCCCCAGCATTTT,CASSFGSNQPQHF
TRBV4-3,-,TRBD1,TRBJ1-3,TGCGCCAGCAGCCAAGAAGAGGACAGGGTAGGGACTGGAAACACCATATATTTT,CASSQEEDRVGTGNTIYF
TRBV10-1,-,-,TRBJ1-3,TGCGCCAGCAGTGACTATGCTGGAAACACCATATATTTT,CASSDYAGNTIYF
TRBV27,-,-,TRBJ2-3,TGTGCCAGCAGTTTCCAGGGACCAGATACGCAGTATTTT,CASSFQGPDTQYF
TRBV13,-,-,TRBJ1-5,TGTGCCAGCAGCCAAGCCCCCAATCGGCCCCAGCATTTT,CASSQAPNRPQHF
TRBV19,-,TRBD1,TRBJ1-4,TGTGCCAGTAGTGTTAGGGGGCGCCTGAGGAATGAAAAACTGTTTTTT,CASSVRGRLRNEKLFF
TRBV19,-,TRBD1,TRBJ2-3,TGTGCCACCCGAGGGACAGGGGGAGGACGAGGAGATACGCAGTATTTT,CATRGTGGGRGDTQYF
TRBV2,-,TRBD2,TRBJ2-1,TGTGCCAGCACGGGTCTAGCGGGGGCTTGGGATGAGCAGTTCTTC,CASTGLAGAWDEQFF
TRBV5-1,-,-,TRBJ2-7,TGCGCCAGCAGCTCCCTTTTATTTGAGCAGTACTTC,CASSSLLFEQYF
TRBV7-8,-,-,TRBJ2-3,TGTGCCAGCAGCCCCCTCGGGGGTGGCACAGATACGCAGTATTTT,CASSPLGGGTDTQYF
TRBV6-6,-,TRBD1,TRBJ1-2,TGTGCCAGCAGTTACAGTGGCAGGGGGGATTCCTATGGCTACACCTTC,CASSYSGRGDSYGYTF
TRBV4-2,-,TRBD2,TRBJ2-5,TGTGCCAGCAGCCAAGATCCTAGCGGGAGTGTCCTAGGGGAGACCCAGTACTTC,CASSQDPSGSVLGETQYF
TRBV11-3,-,-,TRBJ1-1,TGTGCCAGCAGCTTAGGGGGGGACTACATGAACACTGAAGCTTTCTTT,CASSLGGDYMNTEAFF
TRBV9,once,-,TRBJ2-2,TGTGCCAGCAGCGTAGATCCCCTAAACACCGGGGAGCTGTTTTTT,CASSVDPLNTGELFF
TRBV28,-,TRBD1,TRBJ1-2,TGTGCCAGCAGGCGGACAGGGGGCGTCTATGGCTACACCTTC,CASRRTGGVYGYTF
TRBV28,-,-,TRBJ2-7,TGTGCCAGTGCAGTGGGGATTACCTACGAGCAGTACTTC,CASAVGITYEQYF
TRBV9,-,-,TRBJ1-3,TGTGCCAGCAGCGTCCCGGGAGGAAACACCATATATTTT,CASSVPGGNTIYF
TRBV10-1,-,-,TRBJ2-3,TGCGCCAGCAGTCCGGGAGCAGATACGCAGTATTTT,CASSPGADTQYF
TRBV25-1,-,-,TRBJ2-5,TGTGCCAGCAGTGCCCCCCAAGAGACCCAGTACTTC,CASSAPQETQYF